This is a list of T cell receptor beta chains from one sample in a study of graft-versus-host responses after intestinal transplantation. For these receptors, no antigen is known. Profiling relied on immunoSEQ multiplex PCR, and the TCRdb table lists in-frame clones only, not all of them. The sample records about 110,000 clones, about nine tenths being singletons. The sample consisted of unstimulated CD4+ T cells sorted from spleen or lymph node cells, taken before transplant. The receptors originated from a human donor who was the organ donor for an intestinal transplant. Both conserved end residues are part of each CDR3. The order of the fields is CDR3 DNA, CDR3 protein, J gene, D gene, clone size, V gene. D genes are given only for firm matches. Size is omitted from some rows. Given values are once, few, many or a class for expanded clones.

DNA: TGCGCCAGCAGTGATGTGTCAGGTCGAGCGGCTTTCTTT; CDR3: CASSDVSGRAAFF; J: TRBJ1-1; D: -; size: -; V: TRBV10-2
DNA: TGTGCCAGCAGCAGGGGGGATCTCCTGGGCTACACCTTC; CDR3: CASSRGDLLGYTF; J: TRBJ1-2; D: -; size: few; V: TRBV7-3
DNA: TGTGCCAGCAGCCAAGACTTAAACAAGCAGTACTTC; CDR3: CASSQDLNKQYF; J: TRBJ2-7; D: -; size: -; V: TRBV7-8
DNA: TGTGCCAGCAGTTACTCTCGTCGACGCTCCTACAATGAGCAGTTCTTC; CDR3: CASSYSRRRSYNEQFF; J: TRBJ2-1; D: -; size: once; V: TRBV6-5
DNA: TGTGCCAGCAGTGAGCCCGGGACAGTCACTGAAGCTTTCTTT; CDR3: CASSEPGTVTEAFF; J: TRBJ1-1; D: TRBD1; size: once; V: TRBV6-1
DNA: TGTGCCAGCAGCTTAGTCCGGAACACTGAAGCTTTCTTT; CDR3: CASSLVRNTEAFF; J: TRBJ1-1; D: -; size: once; V: TRBV11-2
DNA: TGTGCCAGCAGCCGCAGGGGCCACACAGATACGCAGTATTTT; CDR3: CASSRRGHTDTQYF; J: TRBJ2-3; D: -; size: few; V: TRBV6-1
DNA: TGTGCCAGCAGCTATGGACTAGACATGGAGACCCAGTACTTC; CDR3: CASSYGLDMETQYF; J: TRBJ2-5; D: TRBD2; size: -; V: TRBV5-4
DNA: TGTGCCAGCAGTACGGCGGTTGGAAACACCATATATTTT; CDR3: CASSTAVGNTIYF; J: TRBJ1-3; D: -; size: -; V: TRBV7-2
DNA: TGTGCCAGCAGTGGTATGACTAGCGGGACCACAGATACGCAGTATTTT; CDR3: CASSGMTSGTTDTQYF; J: TRBJ2-3; D: TRBD2; size: once; V: TRBV25-1
DNA: TGTGCCAGCAGTGATCCATTAGACAGCTTTAATGAAAAACTGTTTTTT; CDR3: CASSDPLDSFNEKLFF; J: TRBJ1-4; D: -; size: -; V: TRBV6-1
DNA: TGTGCCAGCAGCTCCCGGACAGGGGGCCCTGAAGCTTTCTTT; CDR3: CASSSRTGGPEAFF; J: TRBJ1-1; D: TRBD1; size: -; V: TRBV7-2
DNA: TGTGCCAGCAGTTTATCGAGGGGGCGCCTGGCTTTCTTT; CDR3: CASSLSRGRLAFF; J: TRBJ1-1; D: TRBD1; size: -; V: TRBV27
DNA: TGCGCCAGCACTTCGGGTGCGATGACTGGGCAGGGGGAGACCCAGTACTTC; CDR3: CASTSGAMTGQGETQYF; J: TRBJ2-5; D: -; size: -; V: TRBV5-1
DNA: TGTGCCAGCAGCGTGACTAGCGGGAGTATGATGGATACGCAGTATTTT; CDR3: CASSVTSGSMMDTQYF; J: TRBJ2-3; D: TRBD2; size: -; V: TRBV9
DNA: TGTGCCAGCTCACCACTAATGGAGTCCGAAGCTTTCTTT; CDR3: CASSPLMESEAFF; J: TRBJ1-1; D: -; size: -; V: TRBV18
DNA: TGTGCCAGCAGAACCAGTGCCGCGTATGGGGGGGTTGGAACTGAAGCTTTCTTT; CDR3: CASRTSAAYGGVGTEAFF; J: TRBJ1-1; D: -; size: -; V: TRBV11-1
DNA: TGTGCCAGTAGTGCCAGGATTAGGGTTGGCGAGCAGTACTTC; CDR3: CASSARIRVGEQYF; J: TRBJ2-7; D: -; size: -; V: TRBV19
DNA: TGTGCCTGGGACTCGGGGGCGGGCAACGAGCAGTACTTC; CDR3: CAWDSGAGNEQYF; J: TRBJ2-7; D: -; size: -; V: TRBV30
DNA: TGTGCCGGTAGACAGTACCAAGAGACCCAGTACTTC; CDR3: CAGRQYQETQYF; J: TRBJ2-5; D: -; size: -; V: TRBV2
DNA: TGTGCCAGCAGTACGGCCAACGATTCACCCCTCCACTTT; CDR3: CASSTANDSPLHF; J: TRBJ1-6; D: -; size: -; V: TRBV2
DNA: TGTGCCAGCAGCCCACAAGGAGATTTCAATCAGCCCCAGCATTTT; CDR3: CASSPQGDFNQPQHF; J: TRBJ1-5; D: -; size: -; V: TRBV9
DNA: TGTGCCAGCAGCGCTGACAGCCACTATAATTCACCCCTCCACTTT; CDR3: CASSADSHYNSPLHF; J: TRBJ1-6; D: -; size: -; V: TRBV7-9
DNA: TGTGCCAGCAGTTGGACAGCATCCAACTATGGCTACACCTTC; CDR3: CASSWTASNYGYTF; J: TRBJ1-2; D: -; size: -; V: TRBV6-6
DNA: TGTGCCAGCAGCTTAGTGGAGAGGGGCGATACGCAGTATTTT; CDR3: CASSLVERGDTQYF; J: TRBJ2-3; D: -; size: -; V: TRBV7-9
DNA: TGTGCCAGCAGTTTTAAACCGGCGAACACTGAAGCTTTCTTT; CDR3: CASSFKPANTEAFF; J: TRBJ1-1; D: -; size: -; V: TRBV6-5
DNA: TGTGCCAGCAGTGGGGGACTAGCGGGAAGTATCCAGTACTTC; CDR3: CASSGGLAGSIQYF; J: TRBJ2-5; D: TRBD2; size: -; V: TRBV6-5
DNA: TGTGCCAGCAGCCAAGATAGGAGGGCGGAGACCCAGTACTTC; CDR3: CASSQDRRAETQYF; J: TRBJ2-5; D: -; size: -; V: TRBV4-2
DNA: TGTGCCAGCAGGATACCTCCAACGGGTGAAGCTTTCTTT; CDR3: CASRIPPTGEAFF; J: TRBJ1-1; D: -; size: once; V: TRBV6-6
DNA: TGTGCCAGCAGACGTGGGGCTAGCGGAATGGGCAAAAACATTCAGTACTTC; CDR3: CASRRGASGMGKNIQYF; J: TRBJ2-4; D: TRBD2; size: -; V: TRBV5-5